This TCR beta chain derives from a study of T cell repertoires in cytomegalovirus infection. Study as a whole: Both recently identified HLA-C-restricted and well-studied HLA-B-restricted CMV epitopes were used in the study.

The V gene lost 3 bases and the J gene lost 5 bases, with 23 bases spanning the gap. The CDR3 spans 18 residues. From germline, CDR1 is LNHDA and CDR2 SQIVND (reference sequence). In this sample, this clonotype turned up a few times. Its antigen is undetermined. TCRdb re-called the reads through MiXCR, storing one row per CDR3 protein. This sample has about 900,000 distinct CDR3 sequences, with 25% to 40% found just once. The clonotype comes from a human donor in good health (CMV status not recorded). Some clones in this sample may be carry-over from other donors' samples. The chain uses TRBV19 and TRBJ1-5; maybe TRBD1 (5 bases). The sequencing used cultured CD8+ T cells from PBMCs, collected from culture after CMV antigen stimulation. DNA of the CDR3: TGTGCCAGTAGTATTCGAGGCAGGGCGAGCTTTGCCGATCAGCCCCAGCATTTT. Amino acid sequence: CASSIRGRASFADQPQHF.